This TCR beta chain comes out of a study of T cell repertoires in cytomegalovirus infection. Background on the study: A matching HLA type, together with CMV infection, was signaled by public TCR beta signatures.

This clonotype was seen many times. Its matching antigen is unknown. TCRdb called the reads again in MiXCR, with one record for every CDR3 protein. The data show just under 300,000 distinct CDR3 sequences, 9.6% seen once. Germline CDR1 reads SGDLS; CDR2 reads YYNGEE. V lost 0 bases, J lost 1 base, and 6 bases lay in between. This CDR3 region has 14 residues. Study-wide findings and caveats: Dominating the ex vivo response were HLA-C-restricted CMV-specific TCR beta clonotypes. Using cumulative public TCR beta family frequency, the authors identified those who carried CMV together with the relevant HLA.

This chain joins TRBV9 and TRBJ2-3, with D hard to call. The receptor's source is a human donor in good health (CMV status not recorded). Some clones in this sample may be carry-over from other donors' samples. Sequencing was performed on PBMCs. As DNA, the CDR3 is TGTGCCAGCAGCGTAGAGTACGGCACAGATACGCAGTATTTT. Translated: CASSVEYGTDTQYF.